What follows is one T cell receptor (beta chain) and its context. The antigen remains undetermined. The sample comes from a study of T cells in severe cutaneous drug reactions. Study overall: Patients came from Taiwan, Thailand and a European registry, 2011 to 2018. Blister fluid/cells and PBMC came from acute- or recovery-stage patients. Study-wide results and limits: A public TCRbeta CDR3 appeared in all seven CBZ-SJS/TEN blister samples, averaging about 15%.

The iRepertoire multiplex PCR system with TCR subtype-specific primers built both bulk and single-cell libraries. Following a re-call of the multiplex PCR reads, TCRdb has one entry per CDR3 protein and lacks DNA. Seen in this sample are fewer than 10,000 distinct CDR3 sequences; the ten most common clones hold around 26%. Carbamazepine had induced Stevens-Johnson syndrome or toxic epidermal necrolysis in the sequenced donors. CDR1 is MGHRA and CDR2 is YSYEKL in the germline V gene. This CDR3 contains 14 residues. Sequences were obtained from cells from a skin blister. This receptor was taken from a human donor with a severe cutaneous adverse drug reaction. The rearrangement joins TRBV4-1 to TRBJ2-1; TCRdb selects TRBD2, and the lack of DNA leaves this call unchecked. This CDR3 reads CASSVIAGSNEQFF.